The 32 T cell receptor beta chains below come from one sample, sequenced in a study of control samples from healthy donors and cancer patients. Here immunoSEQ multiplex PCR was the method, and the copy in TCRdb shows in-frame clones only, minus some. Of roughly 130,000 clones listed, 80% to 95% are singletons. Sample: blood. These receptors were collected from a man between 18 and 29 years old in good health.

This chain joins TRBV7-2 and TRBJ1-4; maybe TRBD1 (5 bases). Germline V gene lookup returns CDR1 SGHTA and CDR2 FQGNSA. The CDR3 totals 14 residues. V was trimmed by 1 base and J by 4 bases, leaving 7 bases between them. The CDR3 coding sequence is TGTGCCAGCAGCTTAGGAAGGGGTAATGAAAAACTGTTTTTT. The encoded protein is CASSLGRGNEKLFF.

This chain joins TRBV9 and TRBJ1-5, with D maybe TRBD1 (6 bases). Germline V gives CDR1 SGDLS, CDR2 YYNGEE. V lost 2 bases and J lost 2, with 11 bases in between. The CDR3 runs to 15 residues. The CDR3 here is CASSVTGTRNQPQHF. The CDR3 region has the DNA TGTGCCAGCAGCGTCACCGGGACACGCAATCAGCCCCAGCATTTT.

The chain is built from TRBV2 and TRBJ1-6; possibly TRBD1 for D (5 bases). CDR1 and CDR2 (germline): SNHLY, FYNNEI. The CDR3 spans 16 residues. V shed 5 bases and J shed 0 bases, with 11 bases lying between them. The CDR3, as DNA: TGTGCCAGCAGTAACCAGGGAGGCTCCTATAATTCACCCCTCCACTTT. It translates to CASSNQGGSYNSPLHF.

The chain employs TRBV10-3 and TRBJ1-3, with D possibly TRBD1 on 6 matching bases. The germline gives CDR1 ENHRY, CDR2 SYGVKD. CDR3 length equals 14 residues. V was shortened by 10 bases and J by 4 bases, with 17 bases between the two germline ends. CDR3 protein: CASRGGELGNTIYF. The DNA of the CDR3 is TGTGCCAGCCGGGGGGGCGAGTTGGGAAACACCATATATTTT.

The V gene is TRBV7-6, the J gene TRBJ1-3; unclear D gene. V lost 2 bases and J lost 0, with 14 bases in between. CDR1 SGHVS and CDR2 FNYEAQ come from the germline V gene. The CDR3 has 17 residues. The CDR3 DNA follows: TGTGCCAGCAGCTTAAGAACCCGACTGTACTCTGGAAACACCATATATTTT. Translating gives CASSLRTRLYSGNTIYF.

Written as DNA, the CDR3 is TGTGCCAGCTCACAGGGGACTGGAAACACCATATATTTT. Translated, it gives CASSQGTGNTIYF. The chain links TRBV18 to TRBJ1-3, with D perhaps TRBD1 (5 bases). The germline gives CDR1 KGHSH, CDR2 LQKENI. The CDR3 consists of 13 residues. V lost 4 bases and J 2 bases, leaving 6 bases between the germline ends.

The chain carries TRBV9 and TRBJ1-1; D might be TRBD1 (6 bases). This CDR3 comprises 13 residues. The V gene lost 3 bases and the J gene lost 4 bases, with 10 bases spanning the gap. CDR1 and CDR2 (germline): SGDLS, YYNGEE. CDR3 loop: CASSALQGTEAFF. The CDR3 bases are TGTGCCAGCAGCGCCCTACAGGGCACTGAAGCTTTCTTT.

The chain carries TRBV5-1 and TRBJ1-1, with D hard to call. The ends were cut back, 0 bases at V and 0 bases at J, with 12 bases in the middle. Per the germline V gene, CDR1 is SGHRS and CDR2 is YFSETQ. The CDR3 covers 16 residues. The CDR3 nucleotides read TGCGCCAGCAGCTTGGGTCGGGGATCAATGAACACTGAAGCTTTCTTT. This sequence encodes CASSLGRGSMNTEAFF.

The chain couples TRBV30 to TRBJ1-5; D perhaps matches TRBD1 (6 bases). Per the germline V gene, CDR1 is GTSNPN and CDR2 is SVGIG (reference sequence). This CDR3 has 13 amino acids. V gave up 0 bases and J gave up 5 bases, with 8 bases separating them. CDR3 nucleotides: TGTGCCTGGAGTGTACAGGGCCATCAGCCCCAGCATTTT. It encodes CAWSVQGHQPQHF.

In nucleotides, the CDR3 is TGTGCCTGGAGTGTACGCTACAATCCAACTGAAGCTTTCTTT. It yields the protein CAWSVRYNPTEAFF. The rearrangement joins TRBV30 to TRBJ1-1; D unresolved. Germline V gene data show CDR1 as GTSNPN and CDR2 as SVGIG (reference sequence). The CDR3 is 14 amino acids. Trimming left V 0 bases short and J 5 bases short, with 13 bases between.

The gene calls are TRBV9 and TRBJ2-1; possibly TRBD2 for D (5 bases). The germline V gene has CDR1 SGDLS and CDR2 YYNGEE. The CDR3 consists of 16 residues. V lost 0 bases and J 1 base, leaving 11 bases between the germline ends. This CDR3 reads CASSVGTPRSYNEQFF. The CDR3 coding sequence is TGTGCCAGCAGCGTAGGGACTCCCAGGTCCTACAATGAGCAGTTCTTC.

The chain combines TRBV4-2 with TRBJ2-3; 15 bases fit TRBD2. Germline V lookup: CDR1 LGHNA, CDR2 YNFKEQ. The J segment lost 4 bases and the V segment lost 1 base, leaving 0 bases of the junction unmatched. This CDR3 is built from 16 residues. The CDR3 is CASSQGTSGGADTQYF. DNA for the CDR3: TGTGCCAGCAGCCAAGGGACTAGCGGGGGGGCAGATACGCAGTATTTT.

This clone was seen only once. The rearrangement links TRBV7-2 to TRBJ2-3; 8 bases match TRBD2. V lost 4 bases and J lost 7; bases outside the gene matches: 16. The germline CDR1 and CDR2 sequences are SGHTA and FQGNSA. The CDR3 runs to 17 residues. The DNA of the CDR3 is TGTGCCAGCAGCTCTCCCTTTGGGCGGGGGGAAGATTATACGCAGTATTTT. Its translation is CASSSPFGRGEDYTQYF.

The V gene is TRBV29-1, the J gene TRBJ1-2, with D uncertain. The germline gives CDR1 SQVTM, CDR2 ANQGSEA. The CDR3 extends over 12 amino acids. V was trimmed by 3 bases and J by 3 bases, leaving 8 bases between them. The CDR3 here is CSVDSADYGYTF. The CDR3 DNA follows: TGCAGCGTTGATTCGGCCGACTATGGCTACACCTTC.

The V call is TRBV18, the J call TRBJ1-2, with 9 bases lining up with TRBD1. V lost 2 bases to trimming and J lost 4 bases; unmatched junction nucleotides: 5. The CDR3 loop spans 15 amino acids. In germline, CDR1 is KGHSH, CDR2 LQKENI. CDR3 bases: TGTGCCAGCTCACCAGACAGGGGGTACGGCTATGGCTACACCTTC. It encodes CASSPDRGYGYGYTF.

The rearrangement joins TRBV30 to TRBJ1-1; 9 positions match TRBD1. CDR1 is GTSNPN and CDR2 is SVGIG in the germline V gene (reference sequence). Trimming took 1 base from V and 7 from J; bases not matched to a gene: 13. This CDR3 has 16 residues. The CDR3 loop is CAWSAPQGARIDEAFF. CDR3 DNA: TGTGCCTGGAGTGCGCCACAGGGGGCCCGGATTGATGAAGCTTTCTTT. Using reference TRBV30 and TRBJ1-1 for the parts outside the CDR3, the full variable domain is SQTIHQWPATLVQPVGSPLSLECTVEGTSNPNLYWYRQAAGRGLQLLFYSVGIGQISSEVPQNLSASRPQDRQFILSSKKLLLSDSGFYLCAWSAPQGARIDEAFFGQGTRLTVV.

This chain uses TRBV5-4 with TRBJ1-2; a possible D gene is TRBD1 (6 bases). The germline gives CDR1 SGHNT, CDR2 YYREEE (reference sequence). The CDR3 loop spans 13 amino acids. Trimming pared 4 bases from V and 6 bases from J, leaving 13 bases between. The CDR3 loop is CASSIGGKDGYTF. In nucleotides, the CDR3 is TGTGCCAGCAGCATAGGGGGGAAGGATGGCTACACCTTC.

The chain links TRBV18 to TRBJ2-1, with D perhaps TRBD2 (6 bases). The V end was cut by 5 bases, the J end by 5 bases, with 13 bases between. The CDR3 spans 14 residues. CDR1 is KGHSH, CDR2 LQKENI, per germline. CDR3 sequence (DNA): TGTGCCAGCTCAAGACGGTGGGGGGACAATGAGCAGTTCTTC. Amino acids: CASSRRWGDNEQFF. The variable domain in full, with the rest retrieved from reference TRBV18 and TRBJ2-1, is NAGVMQNPRHLVRRRGQEARLRCSPMKGHSHVYWYRQLPEEGLKFMVYLQKENIIDESGMPKERFSAEFPKEGPSILRIQQVVRGDSAAYFCASSRRWGDNEQFFGPGTRLTVL.

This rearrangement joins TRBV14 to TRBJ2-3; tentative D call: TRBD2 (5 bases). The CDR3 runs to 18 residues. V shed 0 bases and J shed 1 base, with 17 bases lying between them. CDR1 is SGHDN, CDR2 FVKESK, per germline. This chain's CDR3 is CASSQDQQRIRGTDTQYF. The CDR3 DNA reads TGTGCCAGCAGCCAAGATCAACAGCGGATTAGAGGCACAGATACGCAGTATTTT.

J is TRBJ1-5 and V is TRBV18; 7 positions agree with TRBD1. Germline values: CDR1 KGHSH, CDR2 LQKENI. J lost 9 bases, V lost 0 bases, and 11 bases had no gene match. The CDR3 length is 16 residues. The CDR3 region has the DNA TGTGCCAGCTCACCACCCCGGACAGGTTCTATGGGGCCCCAGCATTTT. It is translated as CASSPPRTGSMGPQHF.

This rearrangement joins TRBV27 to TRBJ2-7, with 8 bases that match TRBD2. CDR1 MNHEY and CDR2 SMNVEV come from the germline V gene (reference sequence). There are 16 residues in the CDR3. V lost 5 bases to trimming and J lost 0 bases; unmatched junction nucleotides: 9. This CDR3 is CASSPDRGGLSYEQYF. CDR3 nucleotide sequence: TGTGCCAGCAGTCCCGACCGCGGGGGGCTCTCCTACGAGCAGTACTTC.

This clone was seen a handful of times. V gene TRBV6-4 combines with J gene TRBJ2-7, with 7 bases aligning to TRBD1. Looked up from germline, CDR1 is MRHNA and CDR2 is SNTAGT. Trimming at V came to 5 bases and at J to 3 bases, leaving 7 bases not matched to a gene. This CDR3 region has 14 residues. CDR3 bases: TGTGCCAGCAGTACCTCCGGGGACAGCTACGAGCAGTACTTC. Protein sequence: CASSTSGDSYEQYF.

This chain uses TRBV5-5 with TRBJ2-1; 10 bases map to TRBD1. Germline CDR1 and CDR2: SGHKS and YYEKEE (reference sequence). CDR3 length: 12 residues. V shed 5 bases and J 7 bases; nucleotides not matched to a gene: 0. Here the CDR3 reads CASRDRGNEQFF. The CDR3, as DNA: TGTGCCAGCAGGGACAGGGGGAATGAGCAGTTCTTC.

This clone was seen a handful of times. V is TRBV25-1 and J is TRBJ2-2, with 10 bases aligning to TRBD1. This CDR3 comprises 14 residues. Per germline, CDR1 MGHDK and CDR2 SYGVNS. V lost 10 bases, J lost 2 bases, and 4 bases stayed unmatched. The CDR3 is CATRDRGNTGELFF. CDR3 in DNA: TGTGCCACTAGGGACAGGGGTAACACCGGGGAGCTGTTTTTT.

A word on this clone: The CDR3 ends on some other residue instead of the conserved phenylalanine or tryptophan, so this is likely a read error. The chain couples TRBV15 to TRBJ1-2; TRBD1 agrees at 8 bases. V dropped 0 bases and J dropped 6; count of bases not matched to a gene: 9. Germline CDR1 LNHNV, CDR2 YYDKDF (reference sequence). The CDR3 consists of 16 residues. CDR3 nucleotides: TGTGCCACCAGCAGAGATCTAGACAGGGGATTTCATGGCTACACCCTC. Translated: CATSRDLDRGFHGYTL.

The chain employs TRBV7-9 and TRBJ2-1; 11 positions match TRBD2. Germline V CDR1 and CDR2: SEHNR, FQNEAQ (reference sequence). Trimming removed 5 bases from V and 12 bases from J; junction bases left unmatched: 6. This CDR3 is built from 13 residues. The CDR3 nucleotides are TGTGCCAGCAGCCTACTAGCGGGGGTCTTGCAGTTCTTC. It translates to CASSLLAGVLQFF.

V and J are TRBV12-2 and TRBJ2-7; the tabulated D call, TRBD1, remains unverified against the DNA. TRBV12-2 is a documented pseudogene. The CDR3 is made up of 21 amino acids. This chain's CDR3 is CASRLAFGGTGPLTLSYEQYF. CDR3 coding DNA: TGTGCAAGTCGCTTAGCTTTTGGAGGGACAGGGCCCTTGACCCTCTCCTACGAGCAGTACTTC.

The CDR3 sequence is CASSLGDRMAFF. The CDR3 DNA sequence: TGTGCCAGCAGCTTGGGGGACAGAATGGCTTTCTTT. The genes are TRBV5-6 and TRBJ1-1; 7 bases are a match to TRBD1. CDR3 length: 12 amino acids. With 0 bases clipped from V and 11 bases from J, the junction kept 4 bases outside the gene matches. The germline V gene has CDR1 SGHDT and CDR2 YYEEEE. Supplemented by reference TRBV5-6 and TRBJ1-1, the full variable domain reads DAGVTQSPTHLIKTRGQQVTLRCSPKSGHDTVSWYQQALGQGPQFIFQYYEEEERQRGNFPDRFSGHQFPNYSSELNVNALLLGDSALYLCASSLGDRMAFFGQGTRLTVV.

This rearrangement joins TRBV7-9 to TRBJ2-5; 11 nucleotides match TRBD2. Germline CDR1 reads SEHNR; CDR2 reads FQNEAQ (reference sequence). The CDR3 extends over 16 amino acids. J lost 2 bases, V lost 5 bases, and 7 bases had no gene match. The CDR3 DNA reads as TGTGCCAGCAGCCAAGGGACTAGCGGATTTCAAGAGACCCAGTACTTC. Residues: CASSQGTSGFQETQYF.

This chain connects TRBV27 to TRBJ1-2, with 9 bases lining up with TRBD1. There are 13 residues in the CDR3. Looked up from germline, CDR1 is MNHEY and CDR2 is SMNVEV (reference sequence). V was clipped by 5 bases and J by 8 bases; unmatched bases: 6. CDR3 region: CASSIRTGEGYTF. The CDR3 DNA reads TGTGCCAGCAGTATCAGGACAGGGGAGGGCTACACCTTC.

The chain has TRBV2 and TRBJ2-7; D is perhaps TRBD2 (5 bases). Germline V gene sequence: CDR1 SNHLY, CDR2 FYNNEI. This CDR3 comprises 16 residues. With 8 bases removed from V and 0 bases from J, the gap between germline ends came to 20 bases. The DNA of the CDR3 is TGTGCCAGCGGAACCGGACTCGCTCTTCTCTCCTACGAGCAGTACTTC. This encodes CASGTGLALLSYEQYF.

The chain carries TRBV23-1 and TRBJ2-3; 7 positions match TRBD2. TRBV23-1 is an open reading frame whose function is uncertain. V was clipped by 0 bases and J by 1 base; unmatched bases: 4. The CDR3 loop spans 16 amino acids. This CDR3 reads CASSQSMAGGTDTQYF. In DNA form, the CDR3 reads TGCGCCAGCAGTCAATCCATGGCGGGGGGCACAGATACGCAGTATTTT.